This TCR beta chain was sequenced during a study of cytomegalovirus exposure and HLA in healthy donors. The overall study: Genetic ancestry analysis placed around four fifths of the 410 or so donors that were genotyped in the Caucasian-associated cluster.

Germline loops: CDR1 LNHDA, CDR2 SQIVND (reference sequence). The CDR3 covers 15 residues. With 3 bases removed from V and 6 bases from J, the gap between germline ends came to 15 bases. With 60 Vbeta and 13 Jbeta primers, the PCR was carried out. Per the original methods: Roughly 11 million shared chains were among the roughly 80 million unique TCR beta chains that a later analysis counted. Here immunoSEQ multiplex PCR was the method, and the copy in TCRdb shows in-frame clones only, minus some. Clone size and V and J calls were adopted from that table, with D and trimming inferred from the DNA. The table has 85,000 to 130,000 clones, about 79% seen once. Study-level results: Several of the most significant clusters were apparently associated with common viral pathogens in a later analysis.

Remarks on this clone: Its specificity is not known.

The receptor comes from a man aged 60-69 years in good health and CMV-seropositive. V usage is TRBV19 and J usage is TRBJ1-3; D uncertain. Specimen: PBMCs. CDR3 bases: TGTGCCAGTAGTATGGGCAGCCCCGGGGAAAACACCATATATTTT. Translating it yields CASSMGSPGENTIYF. Supplemented by reference TRBV19 and TRBJ1-3, the full variable domain reads DGGITQSPKYLFRKEGQNVTLSCEQNLNHDAMYWYRQDPGQGLRLIYYSQIVNDFQKGDIAEGYSVSREKKESFPLTVTSAQKNPTAFYLCASSMGSPGENTIYFGEGSWLTVV.